Below are 3 T cell receptor beta chains sequenced from a single sample in a study of human versus mouse CDR3 diversity and MHC coevolution. Assay: immunoSEQ multiplex PCR; the TCRdb copy retains only in-frame clones and omits some. The sample records over 60,000 clones, approximately 90% being singletons. Sequenced sample: naive CD4+ T cells from blood. Specified subset: CD45RO-negative CD62L-positive naive CD4 T cells. The source is a person aged 25 to 69 in good health.

This chain connects TRBV6-5 to TRBJ2-7; weak D call: TRBD1 (6 bases). This CDR3 spans 15 amino acids. The germline CDR1 and CDR2 sequences are MNHEY and SVGAGI. V was pared by 5 bases and J by 2 bases, with 16 bases between. The CDR3: CASSGSRDNPYEQYF. Here the CDR3 DNA reads TGTGCCAGCAGTGGGAGCCGGGACAACCCCTACGAGCAGTACTTC.

The chain joins TRBV6-5 to TRBJ1-2; D is unresolved. V was cut by 7 bases and J by 2 bases, with 11 bases left in between. From germline, CDR1 is MNHEY and CDR2 SVGAGI. The CDR3 runs 13 residues. The CDR3 sequence: CASTGGSNYGYTF. The CDR3 region has the DNA TGTGCCAGCACCGGCGGATCGAACTATGGCTACACCTTC.

The CDR3 region is CASSLDPRALYNEQFF. The DNA for the CDR3 is TGCGCCAGCAGCCTCGACCCGAGGGCCCTCTACAATGAGCAGTTCTTC. V gene TRBV4-1 combines with J gene TRBJ2-1, with a possible D match to TRBD2 (5 bases). CDR1 is MGHRA, CDR2 YSYEKL, per germline. The CDR3 contains 16 residues. Trimming took off 4 bases at V and 3 bases at J, with 16 bases between the two ends.